This TCR beta chain was profiled in a study of OX40 agonist ivuxolimab in advanced cancers. About the study: The mean age was approximately 60 years, ranging from roughly 23 to 79, with 65% to 85% of participants male. Two patients with cutaneous melanoma and one with hepatocellular carcinoma, three in total, showed partial responses.

Turning to this clone: Its antigen is unknown.

Findings of the study overall: The CD4+ and CD8+ T cells in the blood had expanded clonally by week 6 at 0.1 to 3.0 mg/kg. Certain nonresponders additionally had low normalized T-cell clonal expansion.

V lost 0 bases to trimming and J lost 0 bases, with 4 bases between them. Germline V gene lookup returns CDR1 MNHEY and CDR2 SVGAGI. The CDR3 is 14 amino acids. Clones were sequenced by immunoSEQ multiplex PCR, and TCRdb holds only the in-frame ones, with some missing. Among about 90,000 clones, around 90% were seen once, and the ten largest hold roughly 9.3%. The rearrangement joins TRBV6-5 to TRBJ2-3; D is unclear. The receptor was derived from an adult with an advanced solid tumor such as melanoma, head and neck, liver or kidney cancer. This specimen was CD4+ or CD8+ T cells sorted from blood, taken in a trial of the OX40 agonist ivuxolimab. CDR3 coding DNA: TGTGCCAGCAGTTACTCGGCCAGCACAGATACGCAGTATTTT. As protein: CASSYSASTDTQYF.